Shown below are 30 T cell receptor beta chains from a single sample sequenced in a study of blood T cells in healthy people across ages. For the second PCR, which ran for 7 to 11 cycles, a sample-barcoded 5' primer and a J-beta primer mix were used. TCRdb reprocessed the 5' RACE reads via MiXCR and lists one record per CDR3 protein. Here the sample spans 750,000 or so distinct CDR3 sequences, more than 20% being singletons. These data were also filed under a second study, of T cells of mothers and their children.

The sequencing input was blood. These receptors came from a boy aged 5 to 17 in good health.

This clonotype was found a few times. CDR3 DNA: TGTGCCACACAAGAGACGGCAGGATCCTACGAGCAGTACTTC. Translated, it gives CATQETAGSYEQYF. The chain combines TRBV10-3 with TRBJ2-7; D is ambiguous. V was cut by 10 bases and J by 1 base, with 17 bases left in between. The CDR3 runs 14 residues. The germline V gene has CDR1 ENHRY and CDR2 SYGVKD.

This clonotype was seen a handful of times. The genes are TRBV29-1 and TRBJ1-2, with 7 bases fitting TRBD1. The germline gives CDR1 SQVTM, CDR2 ANQGSEA. J lost 5 bases, V lost 6 bases, and 12 bases had no gene match. The CDR3 is 14 amino acids. CDR3 loop: CSVDLWTGYYGYTF. Here the CDR3 DNA reads TGCAGCGTCGACCTCTGGACAGGATATTATGGCTACACCTTC.

This clonotype was picked up many times. The CDR3 DNA reads as TGTGCCAGCAGCTGGGGCAATGAGCAGTTCTTC. It specifies CASSWGNEQFF. V and J are TRBV14 and TRBJ2-1; D unresolved. The CDR3 spans 11 residues. Germline CDR1 is SGHDN and CDR2 is FVKESK. V shed 5 bases and J shed 6 bases, with 5 bases lying between them.

The CDR3 DNA sequence: TGTGCCAGCAGCCACAGGGTTGCCGTTCAAGAGACCCAGTACTTC. Translation gives CASSHRVAVQETQYF. The rearrangement uses TRBV7-9 and TRBJ2-5; a possible D gene is TRBD1 (6 bases). V was clipped by 5 bases and J by 2 bases, with 15 bases between them. Per germline, CDR1 SEHNR and CDR2 FQNEAQ (reference sequence). CDR3 length equals 15 residues.

The rearrangement uses TRBV19 and TRBJ2-7; D not resolved. The CDR3 totals 14 residues. Germline assignment: CDR1 LNHDA and CDR2 SQIVND (reference sequence). Trimming removed 3 bases from V and 2 bases from J, with 11 bases in between. The CDR3 loop is CASSIRYNPYEQYF. The DNA for the CDR3 is TGTGCCAGTAGTATCAGGTACAACCCCTACGAGCAGTACTTC.

A word on this clonotype: An end of the junction differs from the germline gene, which may be a read error. This sequence joins TRBV6-5 and TRBJ2-1; 7 nucleotides agree with TRBD1. This CDR3 contains 15 residues. Germline CDR1 and CDR2: MNHEY and SVGAGI. CDR3: CANSYSGAGGGEQFF. The CDR3 region has the DNA TGTGCCAACAGTTACTCAGGGGCAGGGGGTGGTGAGCAGTTCTTC.

V is TRBV20-1 and J is TRBJ2-5; 8 bases match TRBD2. The J call may not be correct, given that the DNA end is closer to TRBJ2-1. The CDR3 length is 13 residues. In germline, CDR1 is DFQATT, CDR2 SNEGSKA (reference sequence). The CDR3 nucleotides read TGCAGTGCTAGGGCTAGCGGGCTGGCTGAGCAGTTCTTC. It specifies CSARASGLAEQFF.

This clonotype was seen a handful of times. The rearrangement uses TRBV6-8 and TRBJ2-1; the D is unclear. V was pared by 2 bases and J by 1 base, with 6 bases between. The length of the CDR3 is 14 residues. Germline V CDR1 and CDR2: MNHGY, SAAAGT. The CDR3 protein is CASSYPLSYNEQFF. Here the CDR3 DNA reads TGTGCCAGCAGTTACCCGCTGTCCTACAATGAGCAGTTCTTC.

This chain connects TRBV4-2 to TRBJ1-2, with D maybe TRBD1 (5 bases). Germline V gives CDR1 LGHNA, CDR2 YNFKEQ. CDR3 length: 17 residues. V lost 1 base to trimming and J lost 4 bases, with 19 bases between them. Written as DNA, the CDR3 is TGTGCCAGCAGCCAAGGCGGCGGGGCACCCCTTCTCTATGGCTACACCTTC. It translates to CASSQGGGAPLLYGYTF.

This chain connects TRBV20-1 to TRBJ1-4; tentatively, D is TRBD1 (5 bases). There are 15 residues in the CDR3. The V end lost 0 bases, the J end lost 4 bases, and 12 bases lay between the germline ends. Germline V gene data show CDR1 as DFQATT and CDR2 as SNEGSKA (reference sequence). CDR3 residues: CSARDGVGVNEKLFF. The CDR3, as DNA: TGCAGTGCTAGAGATGGTGTAGGGGTTAATGAAAAACTGTTTTTT.

This sequence joins TRBV27 and TRBJ2-3, with 7 bases aligning to TRBD2. Trimming cost V 5 bases and J 8 bases; bases outside gene matches: 10. This CDR3 region has 14 residues. The germline V gene encodes CDR1 MNHEY and CDR2 SMNVEV (reference sequence). Here the CDR3 DNA reads TGTGCCAGCAGTCCGGGACTACCCGCGGGTACGCAGTATTTT. It encodes CASSPGLPAGTQYF.

This clonotype was observed a handful of times. This chain uses TRBV7-9 with TRBJ1-4; perhaps TRBD1 as D (5 bases). Trimming took 1 base from V and 7 from J, leaving 10 bases between them. The germline gives CDR1 SEHNR, CDR2 FQNEAQ (reference sequence). This CDR3 contains 14 residues. CDR3 residues: CASSLGGAGEKLFF. In DNA, the CDR3 is TGTGCCAGCAGCTTAGGGGGCGCCGGTGAAAAACTGTTTTTT.

V is TRBV12-3 or TRBV12-4 and J is TRBJ2-5; 10 bases match TRBD1. Germline trimming cut 4 bases from V and 5 bases from J; bases unmatched to any gene: 10. The CDR3 consists of 16 residues. Written as DNA, the CDR3 is TGTGCCAGCAGTTCCCTAGACAGGGGGCTAGGGGAGACCCAGTACTTC. This encodes CASSSLDRGLGETQYF.

This clonotype was recorded a few times. V is TRBV4-2 and J is TRBJ2-6; 7 bases map to TRBD2. V trimming: 3 bases; J trimming: 4 bases; junction bases outside the gene matches: 12. Germline lookup yields CDR1 LGHNA and CDR2 YNFKEQ. The CDR3 is made up of 18 amino acids. The CDR3 is CASSQETSDSSGANVLTF. The DNA for the CDR3 is TGTGCCAGCAGCCAGGAAACTAGCGATAGCTCCGGGGCCAACGTCCTGACTTTC.

V gene TRBV7-2 combines with J gene TRBJ2-1; unclear D gene. The J call may be in error: the DNA end matches TRBJ2-7 better. The CDR3 runs to 14 residues. The germline gives CDR1 SGHTA, CDR2 FQGNSA. CDR3 nucleotide sequence: TGTGCCAGCAGCGCACCTTGGCCAGCATTTGAGCAGTACTTC. Amino acids: CASSAPWPAFEQYF.

The V and J genes are TRBV5-6 and TRBJ2-2; 14 bases match TRBD2. Germline-derived CDR1 and CDR2 are SGHDT and YYEEEE. After removal of 4 bases from V and 5 bases from J, the junction contained 4 bases not matched to a gene. This CDR3 contains 16 residues. The CDR3 is CASSLGTSGRTGELFF. The CDR3 DNA sequence: TGTGCCAGCAGCCTCGGGACTAGCGGGAGAACCGGGGAGCTGTTTTTT.

The chain couples TRBV29-1 to TRBJ2-5; 12 nucleotides match TRBD1. With the DNA end fitting TRBJ2-7 better, the J assignment may be wrong. CDR1 and CDR2 from the germline V gene are SQVTM and ANQGSEA. The CDR3 totals 13 residues. The DNA for the CDR3 is TGCAGCGTTGCCGGGACAGGGGGCGGCGAGCAGTACTTC. It encodes CSVAGTGGGEQYF.

The chain carries TRBV20-1 and TRBJ2-1, with a weak D call TRBD2 (6 bases). Trimming took 3 bases from V and 2 from J, leaving 17 bases between them. Germline assignment: CDR1 DFQATT and CDR2 SNEGSKA (reference sequence). The CDR3 loop spans 16 amino acids. CDR3 amino acids: CSARPLSGVTYNEQFF. The CDR3 coding sequence is TGCAGTGCTAGGCCGCTGTCGGGAGTCACCTACAATGAGCAGTTCTTC.

This chain joins TRBV11-2 and TRBJ2-7; D is unresolved. CDR3 size: 13 residues. CDR1 is SGHAT and CDR2 is FQNNGV in the germline V gene. V was pared by 1 base and J by 5 bases, with 9 bases between. In DNA form, the CDR3 reads TGTGCCAGCAGCTTAGTCCAGGACCACGAGCAGTACTTC. Amino acids: CASSLVQDHEQYF.

This clonotype showed up just a few times. The rearrangement links TRBV7-8 to TRBJ1-2, with a tentative D call TRBD1 (5 bases). V was pared by 5 bases and J by 8 bases, with 15 bases between. The CDR3 extends over 13 amino acids. Germline CDR1 is SGHVS and CDR2 is FQNEAQ. Here the CDR3 DNA reads TGTGCCAGCAGCCCCCCCGAGGGGTTGGGCTACACCTTC. It encodes CASSPPEGLGYTF.

As concerns this clonotype: An end of the junction differs from the germline gene, which may be a read error. The chain employs TRBV12-3 or TRBV12-4 and TRBJ2-5; D is possibly TRBD2 (6 bases). The CDR3 extends over 14 amino acids. The CDR3, as DNA: TGTGTCAGCAGTAATGGACTATTGGAGGGGACCCAGTACTTC. Its translation: CVSSNGLLEGTQYF.

In its sample, this clonotype was seen a few times. This chain links TRBV29-1 with TRBJ2-1; D not resolved. Deletions cut 0 bases from V and 3 bases from J, with 12 bases between. This CDR3 is built from 15 residues. From germline, CDR1 is SQVTM and CDR2 ANQGSEA. The DNA of the CDR3 is TGCAGCGTTGAAGACGGATTTAGCATCTACAATGAGCAGTTCTTC. Protein: CSVEDGFSIYNEQFF.

V usage is TRBV6-6 and J usage is TRBJ1-2; D is ambiguous. The CDR3 is 13 amino acids. In germline, CDR1 is MNHNY, CDR2 SVGAGI (reference sequence). Deletions cut 0 bases from V and 5 bases from J, with 7 bases between. CDR3 amino acids: CASSYSLAYGYTF. The CDR3 DNA reads TGTGCCAGCAGTTACTCGCTAGCTTATGGCTACACCTTC.

V gene TRBV3-1 combines with J gene TRBJ1-3; 7 bases agree with TRBD1. J gave up 4 bases and V 0 bases, and 6 bases lay outside the gene matches. The CDR3 loop spans 16 amino acids. Germline values: CDR1 LGHDT, CDR2 YNNKEL (reference sequence). CDR3 region: CASSQERQGSGNTIYF. In DNA, the CDR3 is TGTGCCAGCAGCCAAGAAAGACAGGGCTCAGGAAACACCATATATTTT. Full variable domain (outside the CDR3, taken from reference TRBV3-1 and TRBJ1-3): DTAVSQTPKYLVTQMGNDKSIKCEQNLGHDTMYWYKQDSKKFLKIMFSYNNKELIINETVPNRFSPKSPDKAHLNLHINSLELGDSAVYFCASSQERQGSGNTIYFGEGSWLTVV.

This clonotype was seen a handful of times. The chain joins TRBV12-3 or TRBV12-4 to TRBJ1-4; 7 bases are a match to TRBD1. Germline trimming cut 11 bases from V and 5 bases from J; bases unmatched to any gene: 8. The CDR3 runs 13 residues. The CDR3 region is CAASRGRNEKLFF. Here the CDR3 DNA reads TGTGCCGCATCGAGGGGGCGGAATGAAAAACTGTTTTTT.

V usage is TRBV20-1 and J usage is TRBJ2-3; 9 nucleotides align to TRBD1. The CDR3 has 16 amino acids. V was pared by 0 bases and J by 7 bases, with 11 bases of the junction left unmatched. Germline V CDR1 and CDR2: DFQATT, SNEGSKA (reference sequence). The CDR3 DNA reads as TGCAGTGCTAGAGAGTTCGGACAGGGGATCGTCCATACGCAGTATTTT. Translation gives CSAREFGQGIVHTQYF.

This clonotype was picked up one time. This may arise from a read error, as a much more abundant clone is one base away. This chain links TRBV7-2 with TRBJ1-3, with a tentative D call TRBD1 (6 bases). The V end lost 3 bases, the J end lost 5 bases, and 11 bases lay between the germline ends. CDR1 and CDR2 from the germline V gene are SGHTA and FQGNSA. The CDR3 extends over 14 amino acids. The CDR3 DNA reads as TGTGCCAGCAGCTTGGGGGGCAACCGAAACACCATATATTTT. Its translation: CASSLGGNRNTIYF.

This clonotype was seen a few times. V usage is TRBV29-1 and J usage is TRBJ2-1; 7 bases align to TRBD1. The J call may not be correct, given that the DNA end is closer to TRBJ2-7. The germline V gene encodes CDR1 SQVTM and CDR2 ANQGSEA. CDR3 length: 14 amino acids. CDR3 bases: TGCAGCGTTCAGACAGGGAAAAGACCCTACGAGCAGTACTTC. Protein product: CSVQTGKRPYEQYF.

J is TRBJ2-7 and V is TRBV24-1; unclear D gene. The germline V gene encodes CDR1 KGHDR and CDR2 SFDVKD. This CDR3 comprises 14 residues. Trimming took 9 bases from V and 2 from J, leaving 16 bases between them. CDR3 sequence (DNA): TGTGCCACCCAGCTGGGCAGAGCGCCCTACGAGCAGTACTTC. Protein product: CATQLGRAPYEQYF.

This clonotype occurred once. DNA of the CDR3: TGTGCCAGCAGGTACACAGGGTCGGCCTACAATGAGCAGTTCTTC. Amino acids: CASRYTGSAYNEQFF. V and J are TRBV7-8 and TRBJ2-1; D might be TRBD1 (6 bases). Trimming shortened V by 6 bases and J by 2 bases, and 14 bases separated the two germline ends. Germline CDR1 SGHVS, CDR2 FQNEAQ. CDR3 length: 15 amino acids.